The 19 T cell receptor beta chains listed next were all sequenced from one sample in a study of blood T cell repertoires in COVID-19. This table comes from immunoSEQ multiplex PCR, and its TCRdb copy is limited to in-frame clones, with some not included. This sample has about 250,000 clones, with about nine tenths found just once. The sequenced sample was PBMCs or T cells enriched from blood (not recorded which). Source of these receptors: a man younger than 35 who had recovered from COVID-19.

This clone has a single count. The CDR3 nucleotides read TGTGCCAGCGCTGCAGGGGGATATAATTCACCCCTCCACTTT. The encoded protein is CASAAGGYNSPLHF. The chain combines TRBV27 with TRBJ1-6; 7 bases line up with TRBD1. This CDR3 spans 14 amino acids. Germline loops: CDR1 MNHEY, CDR2 SMNVEV (reference sequence). With 8 bases clipped from V and 4 bases from J, the junction kept 5 bases outside the gene matches.

The rearrangement uses TRBV7-9 and TRBJ2-2; weak D call: TRBD1 (6 bases). V was trimmed by 0 bases and J by 7 bases, leaving 12 bases between them. Per the germline V gene, CDR1 is SEHNR and CDR2 is FQNEAQ (reference sequence). The CDR3 has 15 amino acids. The CDR3 coding sequence is TGTGCCAGCAGCTTAGCGGGGGCATCACTCGGGGAGCTGTTTTTT. This gives the protein CASSLAGASLGELFF.

J is TRBJ2-5 and V is TRBV7-2, with 12 bases aligning to TRBD1. With V trimmed by 1 base and J by 5 bases, 5 bases remained unmatched. The CDR3 is 16 amino acids. Germline V gene lookup returns CDR1 SGHTA and CDR2 FQGNSA. Written as DNA, the CDR3 is TGTGCCAGCAGCTTAGTGCGGGACAGGGGGCTTGAGACCCAGTACTTC. Translating it yields CASSLVRDRGLETQYF.

V usage is TRBV9 and J usage is TRBJ2-3, with TRBD2 matching over 7 bases. Germline loops: CDR1 SGDLS, CDR2 YYNGEE. The CDR3 consists of 19 residues. Losses at the gene ends were 0 bases for V and 5 bases for J; bases not matched to a gene: 18. CDR3 DNA sequence: TGTGCCAGCAGCGTAGAAATCGGGGGGACTTCCTCCTCCGGAGATACGCAGTATTTT. Protein product: CASSVEIGGTSSSGDTQYF. Combining the CDR3 with reference TRBV9 and TRBJ2-3 gives the whole variable domain DSGVTQTPKHLITATGQRVTLRCSPRSGDLSVYWYQQSLDQGLQFLIQYYNGEERAKGNILERFSAQQFPDLHSELNLSSLELGDSALYFCASSVEIGGTSSSGDTQYFGPGTRLTVL.

This rearrangement joins TRBV5-1 to TRBJ1-2, with D hard to call. The germline V gene encodes CDR1 SGHRS and CDR2 YFSETQ. This CDR3 has 15 amino acids. The V end lost 1 base, the J end lost 4 bases, and 14 bases lay between the germline ends. This CDR3 reads CASSLTGGNTYGYTF. The CDR3 region has the DNA TGCGCCAGCAGCTTGACCGGCGGGAACACCTATGGCTACACCTTC. Combining the CDR3 with reference TRBV5-1 and TRBJ1-2 gives the whole variable domain KAGVTQTPRYLIKTRGQQVTLSCSPISGHRSVSWYQQTPGQGLQFLFEYFSETQRNKGNFPGRFSGRQFSNSRSEMNVSTLELGDSALYLCASSLTGGNTYGYTFGSGTRLTVV.

The V and J genes are TRBV12-5 and TRBJ1-5, with a tentative D call TRBD1 (6 bases). This CDR3 has 12 residues. The V gene's germline CDR1 is LGHNT and CDR2 FRNRAP. The ends were cut back, 8 bases at V and 7 bases at J, with 12 bases in the middle. In nucleotides, the CDR3 is TGTGCTAGTCGGGGGGCTGGGCAGCCCCAGCATTTT. This translates into CASRGAGQPQHF.

This clone has only one observation. The gene calls are TRBV4-1 and TRBJ1-2, with D perhaps matching TRBD1 (5 bases). The CDR3 length is 15 residues. Trimming removed 1 base at V and 4 bases at J, with 13 bases between. Germline lookup yields CDR1 MGHRA and CDR2 YSYEKL. CDR3 in amino acids: CASSQAGSGFYGYTF. DNA of the CDR3: TGCGCCAGCAGCCAAGCCGGTTCAGGGTTCTATGGCTACACCTTC.

V is TRBV7-9 and J is TRBJ1-2; unclear D gene. Germline assignment: CDR1 SEHNR and CDR2 FQNEAQ (reference sequence). Trimming took 5 bases from V and 1 from J, leaving 5 bases between them. The CDR3 sequence is 12 residues long. CDR3 DNA: TGTGCCAGCAGCCCAGTTAACTATGGCTACACCTTC. Its translation is CASSPVNYGYTF. Complete variable domain (other parts from reference TRBV7-9 and TRBJ1-2): DTGVSQNPRHKITKRGQNVTFRCDPISEHNRLYWYRQTLGQGPEFLTYFQNEAQLEKSRLLSDRFSAERPKGSFSTLEIQRTEQGDSAMYLCASSPVNYGYTFGSGTRLTVV.

The CDR3 sequence is CASSLGLAGDYEQYF. Written as DNA, the CDR3 is TGTGCCAGCAGCTTAGGGCTAGCGGGGGACTACGAGCAGTACTTC. The gene calls are TRBV7-2 and TRBJ2-7; 10 bases align to TRBD2. There are 15 residues in the CDR3. V shed 1 base, J shed 3 bases, and the junction held 3 bases outside the gene matches. From germline, CDR1 is SGHTA and CDR2 FQGNSA. Based on the CDR3 plus reference TRBV7-2 and TRBJ2-7, the full variable domain is GAGVSQSPSNKVTEKGKDVELRCDPISGHTALYWYRQSLGQGLEFLIYFQGNSAPDKSGLPSDRFSAERTGGSVSTLTIQRTQQEDSAVYLCASSLGLAGDYEQYFGPGTRLTVT.

A note on this clone: Germline and junction disagree at one end, which may indicate a read error. The rearrangement links TRBV2 to TRBJ2-1, with 10 positions matching TRBD2. Germline lookup yields CDR1 SNHLY and CDR2 FYNNEI. The CDR3 runs 15 residues. The CDR3 loop is CASSEGLAEVDEQFF. For the CDR3, the DNA is TGTGCCAGCAGCGAAGGACTAGCGGAAGTCGATGAGCAGTTCTTC.

This chain links TRBV2 with TRBJ1-6, with 9 bases fitting TRBD1. Germline-derived CDR1 and CDR2 are SNHLY and FYNNEI. CDR3 length: 15 amino acids. J gave up 9 bases and V 3 bases, and 6 bases lay outside the gene matches. CDR3 bases: TGTGCCAGCAGTGATGGGACAGGGTGGGGTTCACCCCTCCACTTT. This encodes CASSDGTGWGSPLHF.

The chain uses TRBV5-1 and TRBJ2-7; tentatively, D is TRBD1 (5 bases). The germline V gene has CDR1 SGHRS and CDR2 YFSETQ. The V end lost 4 bases, the J end lost 5 bases, and 16 bases lay between the germline ends. This CDR3 has 14 residues. In nucleotides, the CDR3 is TGCGCCAGCAGCCTCGAGGCAGGGAAAAACGAGCAGTACTTC. As protein: CASSLEAGKNEQYF.

This clone has just a few counts. This sequence joins TRBV30 and TRBJ1-6; the D gene is possibly TRBD1 (5 bases). CDR1 GTSNPN and CDR2 SVGIG come from the germline V gene (reference sequence). The CDR3 loop spans 15 amino acids. V was shortened by 0 bases and J by 8 bases, with 14 bases between the two germline ends. CDR3 nucleotides: TGTGCCTGGAGTGTAGGGGTCGCCCAGGATTCACCCCTCCACTTT. Protein: CAWSVGVAQDSPLHF.

The J gene is TRBJ1-1, the V gene TRBV3-1 (or the pseudogene TRBV3-2); 10 bases line up with TRBD1. CDR3 length equals 16 residues. Per the germline V gene, CDR1 is LGHDT and CDR2 is YNNKEL (reference sequence). Germline trimming cut 6 bases from V and 3 bases from J; bases unmatched to any gene: 10. CDR3 bases: TGTGCCAGCAGACCCTGGGACAGGGGTTTGGACACTGAAGCTTTCTTT. Translating it yields CASRPWDRGLDTEAFF.

The genes are TRBV5-1 and TRBJ1-1, with a possible D match to TRBD1 (6 bases). This CDR3 comprises 15 residues. Germline CDR1 reads SGHRS; CDR2 reads YFSETQ. V was cut by 5 bases and J by 0 bases, with 14 bases left in between. CDR3 coding DNA: TGCGCCAGCAGGGAGGGGGGGACCCTGAACACTGAAGCTTTCTTT. Residues: CASREGGTLNTEAFF.

The chain combines TRBV7-2 with TRBJ2-3; D perhaps matches TRBD1 (5 bases). This CDR3 contains 12 residues. The germline gives CDR1 SGHTA, CDR2 FQGNSA. Between the trimmed V and J ends, which lost 5 bases and 6 bases, there was a span of 9 bases. CDR3 in amino acids: CASSTYRDTQYF. The CDR3 nucleotides read TGTGCCAGCAGCACCTACAGGGATACGCAGTATTTT.

V gene TRBV18 combines with J gene TRBJ2-7; TRBD1 might be the D (5 bases). Germline assignment: CDR1 KGHSH and CDR2 LQKENI. This CDR3 is 14 amino acids long. Trimming shortened V by 0 bases and J by 1 base, and 7 bases separated the two germline ends. CDR3 coding DNA: TGTGCCAGCTCACCACCGACAGCATCCTACGAGCAGTACTTC. This codes for CASSPPTASYEQYF.

The chain uses TRBV5-6 and TRBJ2-4; 9 bases are shared with TRBD1. The V gene's germline CDR1 is SGHDT and CDR2 YYEEEE. The junction had 14 bases not matched to a gene; V was cut back by 3 bases and J by 7 bases. The CDR3 runs to 17 residues. The CDR3 protein is CASSWGTGTLRGNIQYF. In nucleotides, the CDR3 is TGTGCCAGCAGCTGGGGGACAGGGACACTCCGGGGGAACATTCAGTACTTC.

The rearrangement links TRBV11-2 to TRBJ2-5, with a weak D call TRBD2 (6 bases). From germline, CDR1 is SGHAT and CDR2 FQNNGV. The CDR3 has 16 amino acids. V shed 1 base and J shed 3 bases, with 15 bases lying between them. DNA for the CDR3: TGTGCCAGCAGCTTAGTAGGAGGGGTTTGGGAAGAGACCCAGTACTTC. Translated, it gives CASSLVGGVWEETQYF.